The subject of this entry is one T cell receptor beta chain. Its cognate antigen has yet to be identified. Within one base of it there is no much larger clone, and no base qualities were kept. Libraries were constructed by RT-PCR. TCRdb records Illumina HiSeq 2500 as the sequencer. TCRdb ran its own pipeline on the public reads, namely fastp trimming at Q25 and MiXCR clone calling, and kept in-frame beta chains. Rows are unified per CDR3 protein, each entry keeping the most common DNA and genes. This sample holds fewer than 800,000 distinct CDR3 sequences; about a sixth were observed only once. Of the sample, more than 9% is held by the ten largest clones. V is pared back by 3 bases and J by 11 bases, with 20 bases lying between the germline termini. The CDR3 numbers 15 residues from cysteine through phenylalanine. This entry keeps only the CDR3 DNA: 45 bases, framed from base 1. The data stem from a study of response to subunit inactivated influenza vaccine (dated by TCRdb to 2016 to 2019). Study-wide context: The study used deep quantitative T cell receptor repertoire profiling to track responses to a trivalent subunit inactivated influenza vaccine. The study at large found these results: According to the authors, only a limited number of new T cells may be recruited by each seasonal influenza vaccination.

This sequence was found in a man aged 50-59 years who received an inactivated influenza vaccine. Donor details come from another sample of the same person, matched by shared clones. Sequencing used PBMCs from blood, obtained approximately 12 days after vaccination. Recombination connected TRBV12-3 or TRBV12-4 to TRBJ1-5; the D segment could be TRBD1, given 5 matching bases. DNA sequence: TGTGCCAGCAGTTTGATGCAGGGCCTTTTAGAAGCCCAGCATTTT. Its translation reads: CASSLMQGLLEAQHF.